This T cell receptor beta chain came from a study of blood T cell repertoires in COVID-19. Study background: Samples representing acute and convalescent COVID-19 were sourced from the United States, Italy and Spain. PBMCs, B-cell-depleted T cells, or T cells provided the cDNA or gDNA that made up the material.

Original methodology: Counts of nucleated cells, estimated from reference gene primer amplification, were obtained. Clones were read by immunoSEQ multiplex PCR, and TCRdb kept only the in-frame ones, dropping some. The DNA gave D and trimming, while V, J and clone size come from that table. The table lists under 500,000 clones, more than 85% of them singletons. This CDR3 region has 11 residues. From germline, CDR1 is MDHEN and CDR2 SYDVKM. V was pared by 6 bases and J by 9 bases, with 9 bases between. Source material: peripheral blood. The chain links TRBV28 to TRBJ2-1; possibly TRBD2 for D (5 bases). This clonotype originated in a young woman with acute or convalescent COVID-19. CDR3 in amino acids: CASRKRVEQFF. In DNA, the CDR3 is TGTGCCAGCAGGAAGAGGGTTGAGCAGTTCTTC.